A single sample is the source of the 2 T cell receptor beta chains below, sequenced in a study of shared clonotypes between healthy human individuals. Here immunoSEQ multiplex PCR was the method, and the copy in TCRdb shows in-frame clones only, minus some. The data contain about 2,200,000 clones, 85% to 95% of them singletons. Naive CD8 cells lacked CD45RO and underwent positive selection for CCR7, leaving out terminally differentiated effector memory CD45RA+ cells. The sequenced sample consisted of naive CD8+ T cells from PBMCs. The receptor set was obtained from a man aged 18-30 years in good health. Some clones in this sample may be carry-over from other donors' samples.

Here the CDR3 reads CASSQTSGVNTGELFF. The CDR3 bases are TGCGCCAGCAGCCAAACCTCAGGGGTGAACACCGGGGAGCTGTTTTTT. The chain employs TRBV4-1 and TRBJ2-2; a weak D match, TRBD1 (6 bases). V shed 2 bases and J shed 1 base, with 11 bases lying between them. CDR3 length: 16 residues. From germline, CDR1 is MGHRA and CDR2 YSYEKL.

The CDR3 sequence is CASSEAGAANYGYTF. DNA for the CDR3: TGTGCCAGCAGCGAGGCAGGGGCAGCTAACTATGGCTACACCTTC. The V gene is TRBV27, the J gene TRBJ1-2, with D tentatively TRBD1 (6 bases). The germline V gene encodes CDR1 MNHEY and CDR2 SMNVEV (reference sequence). The ends were cut back, 6 bases at V and 0 bases at J, with 14 bases in the middle. The CDR3 totals 15 residues.